Below, 6 T cell receptor beta chains from the same sample are listed, as sequenced in a study of T cell repertoires and leukemia-associated antigens. TCRdb reanalysed the 5' RACE reads using MiXCR and keeps one entry per CDR3 protein. Of approximately 10,000 distinct CDR3 sequences listed, 43% were seen once; the top ten hold less than 70%. The antigens for these receptors are not known. Sequenced: CD3+ T cells sorted from blood and cultured. All receptors derive from a female donor in good health.

This clonotype was seen ten or more times. V is TRBV28 and J is TRBJ2-1; D is undetermined. The CDR3 totals 11 residues. Trimming pared 4 bases from V and 8 bases from J, leaving 6 bases between. Germline CDR1 reads MDHEN; CDR2 reads SYDVKM. The CDR3 sequence: CASSWADEQFF. CDR3 in DNA: TGTGCCAGCAGTTGGGCCGATGAGCAGTTCTTC.

The chain employs TRBV12-3 or TRBV12-4 and TRBJ2-2; D is unresolved. This CDR3 is 14 amino acids long. The V end was cut by 7 bases, the J end by 3 bases, with 12 bases between. Here the CDR3 DNA reads TGTGCCAGCAACTTAGGAGAAGACACCGGGGAGCTGTTTTTT. It is translated as CASNLGEDTGELFF.

The rearrangement links TRBV7-9 to TRBJ1-2, with TRBD1 as a possible D gene (6 bases). The CDR3 runs to 12 residues. The V and J ends lost 7 bases and 4 bases respectively, with 10 bases between them. CDR1 and CDR2 (germline): SEHNR, FQNEAQ (reference sequence). The CDR3 bases are TGTGCCAGCACCCAAGGGGGCTATGGCTACACCTTC. It translates to CASTQGGYGYTF.

Notes on this clonotype: Germline is not matched at one junction end, which may reflect a read error. The chain links TRBV28 to TRBJ2-3; maybe TRBD2 (5 bases). This CDR3 has 16 residues. The germline gives CDR1 MDHEN, CDR2 SYDVKM. This CDR3 reads CASRQEDALPQSTQYF. The DNA of the CDR3 is TGCGCCAGCAGGCAGGAGGACGCCCTCCCACAGAGTACGCAGTATTTT.

The CDR3 DNA sequence: TGCGCCAGCAGACGGGAGGGACCCTACAATGAGCAGTTCTTC. This gives the protein CASRREGPYNEQFF. V usage is TRBV5-1 and J usage is TRBJ2-1; 8 nucleotides align to TRBD2. Germline lookup yields CDR1 SGHRS and CDR2 YFSETQ. V trimming: 5 bases; J trimming: 2 bases; junction bases outside the gene matches: 3. The length of the CDR3 is 14 residues.

This clonotype turned up a few times. The chain combines TRBV20-1 with TRBJ2-7; 10 bases fit TRBD2. Germline CDR1 is DFQATT and CDR2 is SNEGSKA (reference sequence). The CDR3 length is 14 residues. V trimming: 4 bases; J trimming: 4 bases; junction bases outside the gene matches: 7. CDR3 protein: CSATEAGGTYEQYF. CDR3 nucleotide sequence: TGCAGTGCTACCGAAGCGGGAGGGACGTACGAGCAGTACTTC.